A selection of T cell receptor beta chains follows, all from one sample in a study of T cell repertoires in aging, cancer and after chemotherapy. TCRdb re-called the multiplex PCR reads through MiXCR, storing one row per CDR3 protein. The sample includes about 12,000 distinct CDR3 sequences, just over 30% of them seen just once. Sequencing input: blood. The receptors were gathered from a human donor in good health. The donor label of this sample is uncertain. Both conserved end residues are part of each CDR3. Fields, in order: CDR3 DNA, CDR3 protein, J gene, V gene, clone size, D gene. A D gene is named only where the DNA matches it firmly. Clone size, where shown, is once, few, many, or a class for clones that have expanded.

DNA: TGTGCCAGTAGTACCCGGTGCACCAACGAGCAGTACTTC
CDR3: CASSTRCTNEQYF
J: TRBJ2-7
V: TRBV19
size: -
D: -

DNA: TGTGCCAGCAGTGAACTAGCGGGGGTGGCAGATACGCAGTATTTT
CDR3: CASSELAGVADTQYF
J: TRBJ2-3
V: TRBV6-1
size: -
D: TRBD2

DNA: TGCAGTGCTAGAGTGCAGGGACAGGGGGATCAGCCCCAGCATTTT
CDR3: CSARVQGQGDQPQHF
J: TRBJ1-5
V: TRBV20-1
size: -
D: TRBD1

DNA: TGCAGTGCCGGGTCGGGTTCCGATACGCAGTATTTT
CDR3: CSAGSGSDTQYF
J: TRBJ2-3
V: TRBV20-1
size: few
D: -

DNA: TGCAGTGCAAACATAGGGACTAGCGGGACCAATACGCAGTATTTT
CDR3: CSANIGTSGTNTQYF
J: TRBJ2-3
V: TRBV20-1
size: -
D: TRBD2

DNA: TGTGCCAGCAGCGTCGGGGACAGAAGCAATCAGCCCCAGCATTTT
CDR3: CASSVGDRSNQPQHF
J: TRBJ1-5
V: TRBV5-5
size: -
D: TRBD1

DNA: TGTGCCAGCAGTTACCGGGGACAGGGTTCAGATGAGCAGTTCTTC
CDR3: CASSYRGQGSDEQFF
J: TRBJ2-1
V: TRBV6-2/TRBV6-3
size: -
D: TRBD1

DNA: TGTGCCAGCTCTCAGGGGCCACCTGAAGCTTTCTTT
CDR3: CASSQGPPEAFF
J: TRBJ1-1
V: TRBV18
size: -
D: -

DNA: TGTGCCAGCAGCTTAGCGGGCGGGGGGGCCAATGAGCAGTTCTTC
CDR3: CASSLAGGGANEQFF
J: TRBJ2-1
V: TRBV6-4
size: -
D: TRBD2

DNA: TGTGCCAGTAAAAGGGGAATTAGCAATCAGCCCCAGCATTTT
CDR3: CASKRGISNQPQHF
J: TRBJ1-5
V: TRBV19
size: -
D: -

DNA: TGTGCCAGCAGTTTAGCCGATTGGGGCGGGACACTAGCCTACGAGCAGTTCTTC
CDR3: CASSLADWGGTLAYEQFF
J: TRBJ2-1
V: TRBV12-3/TRBV12-4
size: once
D: -

DNA: TGTGCCAGCGCCACCGGGGACTGGGGCTACACCTTC
CDR3: CASATGDWGYTF
J: TRBJ1-2
V: TRBV12-3/TRBV12-4
size: -
D: -

DNA: TGTGCCAGTAGTACACCTCTAGCGGGGGGAACCACCGGGGAGCTGTTTTTT
CDR3: CASSTPLAGGTTGELFF
J: TRBJ2-2
V: TRBV19
size: -
D: TRBD2

DNA: TGTGCCAGCAGTCAGGGGTACCGCTTGATGATGAACACTGAAGCTTTCTTT
CDR3: CASSQGYRLMMNTEAFF
J: TRBJ1-1
V: TRBV6-2/TRBV6-3
size: few
D: -

DNA: TGTGCCAGCAGCTTGGGGGTAACTAATGAAAAACTGTTTTTT
CDR3: CASSLGVTNEKLFF
J: TRBJ1-4
V: TRBV7-9
size: -
D: -

DNA: TGTGCCATCAGATCATACAGGGAAGGGATTTACGAGCAGTACTTC
CDR3: CAIRSYREGIYEQYF
J: TRBJ2-7
V: TRBV6-5
size: -
D: -

DNA: TGCAGTGCTAGAGGGACTAGCGGGGGGGAATATGAGCAGTTCTTC
CDR3: CSARGTSGGEYEQFF
J: TRBJ2-1
V: TRBV20-1
size: few
D: TRBD2

DNA: TGCGCCAGCAGTATTCAAGAGACCCAGTACTTC
CDR3: CASSIQETQYF
J: TRBJ2-5
V: TRBV5-1
size: -
D: -

DNA: TGTGCCAGCAGTGGGACAGGGTTCTATGGCTACACCTTC
CDR3: CASSGTGFYGYTF
J: TRBJ1-2
V: TRBV6-5
size: medium-sized
D: TRBD1

DNA: TGTGCCAGCACAGCACGGGGGGGCTCAGATACGCAGTATTTT
CDR3: CASTARGGSDTQYF
J: TRBJ2-3
V: TRBV6-1
size: -
D: TRBD2

DNA: TGTGCCAGCAGCCAATATAATGAGGGCCCCAATCAGCCCCAGCATTTT
CDR3: CASSQYNEGPNQPQHF
J: TRBJ1-5
V: TRBV14
size: -
D: -

DNA: TGTGCCAGCAGAGCGGACAGGGAGGGCACTGAAGCTTTCTTT
CDR3: CASRADREGTEAFF
J: TRBJ1-1
V: TRBV12-3/TRBV12-4
size: -
D: TRBD1

DNA: TGTGCCACCAGCACCGGGACAGAAAATCAGCCCCAGCATTTT
CDR3: CATSTGTENQPQHF
J: TRBJ1-5
V: TRBV15
size: medium-sized
D: TRBD1

DNA: TGCAGCGTTAGGCCCCTCCCTCTCCCCCCTTTCCACGAGCAGTACTTC
CDR3: CSVRPLPLPPFHEQYF
J: TRBJ2-7
V: TRBV29-1
size: medium-sized
D: -

DNA: TGTGCCAGCTCGGCAGCTCCCTTGCCAGGGCCGGCCGGCTACACCTTC
CDR3: CASSAAPLPGPAGYTF
J: TRBJ1-2
V: TRBV18
size: -
D: -

DNA: TGTGCCAGCAGTTTAGACAGGAGCACTGGAAACACCATATATTTT
CDR3: CASSLDRSTGNTIYF
J: TRBJ1-3
V: TRBV27
size: -
D: -

DNA: TGTGCCAGCAGCGCGCACGCCGGCTATGGCTACACCTTC
CDR3: CASSAHAGYGYTF
J: TRBJ1-2
V: TRBV11-2
size: -
D: -

DNA: TGTGCCAGTAATTTCCGGGACAGTAATTCACCCCTCCACTTT
CDR3: CASNFRDSNSPLHF
J: TRBJ1-6
V: TRBV19
size: -
D: TRBD1

DNA: TGTGCCTCGGGACTGGCTAGCACAGATACGCAGTATTTT
CDR3: CASGLASTDTQYF
J: TRBJ2-3
V: TRBV6-1
size: few
D: -